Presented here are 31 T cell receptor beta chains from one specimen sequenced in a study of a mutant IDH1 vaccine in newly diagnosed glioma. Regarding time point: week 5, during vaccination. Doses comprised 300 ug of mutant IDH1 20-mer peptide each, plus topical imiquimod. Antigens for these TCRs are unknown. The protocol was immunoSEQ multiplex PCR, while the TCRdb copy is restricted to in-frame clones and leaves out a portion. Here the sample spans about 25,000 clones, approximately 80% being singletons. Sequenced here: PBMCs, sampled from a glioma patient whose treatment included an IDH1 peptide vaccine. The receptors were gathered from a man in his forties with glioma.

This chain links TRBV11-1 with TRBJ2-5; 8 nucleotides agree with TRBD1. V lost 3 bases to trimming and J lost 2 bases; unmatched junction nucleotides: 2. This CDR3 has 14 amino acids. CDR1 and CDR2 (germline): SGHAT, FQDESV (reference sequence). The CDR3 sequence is CASSFGTGQETQYF. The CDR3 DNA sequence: TGTGCCAGCAGCTTCGGGACAGGACAAGAGACCCAGTACTTC.

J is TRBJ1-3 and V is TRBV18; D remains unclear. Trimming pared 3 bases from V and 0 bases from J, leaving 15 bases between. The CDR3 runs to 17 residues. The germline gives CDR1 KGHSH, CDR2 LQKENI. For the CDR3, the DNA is TGTGCCAGCTCACCGGAAAGGGCCAGCATCTCTGGAAACACCATATATTTT. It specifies CASSPERASISGNTIYF.

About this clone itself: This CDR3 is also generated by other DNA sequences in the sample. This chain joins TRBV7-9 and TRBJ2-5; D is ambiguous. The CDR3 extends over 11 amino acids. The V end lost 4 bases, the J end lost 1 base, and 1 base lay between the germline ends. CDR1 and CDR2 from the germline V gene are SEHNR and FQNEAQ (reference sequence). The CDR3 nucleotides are TGTGCCAGCAGCTCCCAAGAGACCCAGTACTTC. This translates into CASSSQETQYF.

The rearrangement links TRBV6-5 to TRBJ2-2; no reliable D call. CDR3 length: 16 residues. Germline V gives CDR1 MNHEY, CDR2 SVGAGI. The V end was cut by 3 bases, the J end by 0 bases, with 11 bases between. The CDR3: CASSYSYSANTGELFF. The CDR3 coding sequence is TGTGCCAGCAGTTATAGTTACAGCGCGAACACCGGGGAGCTGTTTTTT.

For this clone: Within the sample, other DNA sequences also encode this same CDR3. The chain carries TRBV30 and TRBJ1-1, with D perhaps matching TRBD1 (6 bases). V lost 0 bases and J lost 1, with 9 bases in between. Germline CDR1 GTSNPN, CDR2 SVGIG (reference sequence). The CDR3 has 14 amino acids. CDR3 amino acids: CAWSVTGTNTEAFF. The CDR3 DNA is TGTGCCTGGAGTGTAACAGGGACGAACACTGAAGCTTTCTTT. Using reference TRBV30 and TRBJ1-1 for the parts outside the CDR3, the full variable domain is SQTIHQWPATLVQPVGSPLSLECTVEGTSNPNLYWYRQAAGRGLQLLFYSVGIGQISSEVPQNLSASRPQDRQFILSSKKLLLSDSGFYLCAWSVTGTNTEAFFGQGTRLTVV.

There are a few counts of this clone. Here the CDR3 DNA reads TGTGCCAGTAGTATAGACCCCCGACAGTCCAATCAGCCCCAGCATTTT. This codes for CASSIDPRQSNQPQHF. The V call is TRBV19, the J call TRBJ1-5, with D possibly TRBD1 on 5 matching bases. CDR1 and CDR2 from the germline V gene are LNHDA and SQIVND (reference sequence). CDR3 length: 16 amino acids. V was trimmed by 0 bases and J by 3 bases, leaving 12 bases between them.

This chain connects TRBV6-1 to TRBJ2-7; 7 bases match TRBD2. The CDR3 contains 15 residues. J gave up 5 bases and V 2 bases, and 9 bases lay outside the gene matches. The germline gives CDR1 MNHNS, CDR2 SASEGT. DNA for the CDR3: TGTGCCAGCAGTGAAATGCGCGGGAGAGGAGACGAGCAGTACTTC. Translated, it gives CASSEMRGRGDEQYF.

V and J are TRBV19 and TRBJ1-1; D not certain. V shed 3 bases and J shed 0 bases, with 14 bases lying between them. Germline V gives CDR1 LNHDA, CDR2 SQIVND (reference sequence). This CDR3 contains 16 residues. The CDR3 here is CASSIFASGVNTEAFF. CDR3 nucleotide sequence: TGTGCCAGTAGTATCTTCGCGTCGGGCGTGAACACTGAAGCTTTCTTT.

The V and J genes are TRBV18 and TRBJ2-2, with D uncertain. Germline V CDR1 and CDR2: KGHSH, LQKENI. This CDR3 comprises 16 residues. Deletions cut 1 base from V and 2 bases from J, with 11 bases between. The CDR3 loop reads CASSPLNRVNTGELFF. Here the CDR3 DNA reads TGTGCCAGCTCACCACTTAACCGGGTTAACACCGGGGAGCTGTTTTTT.

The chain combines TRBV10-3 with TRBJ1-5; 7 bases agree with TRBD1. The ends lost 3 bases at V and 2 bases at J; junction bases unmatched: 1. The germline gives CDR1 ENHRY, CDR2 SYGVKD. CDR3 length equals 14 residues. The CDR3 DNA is TGTGCCATCAGTGACAGGGGGGGCAATCAGCCCCAGCATTTT. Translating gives CAISDRGGNQPQHF.

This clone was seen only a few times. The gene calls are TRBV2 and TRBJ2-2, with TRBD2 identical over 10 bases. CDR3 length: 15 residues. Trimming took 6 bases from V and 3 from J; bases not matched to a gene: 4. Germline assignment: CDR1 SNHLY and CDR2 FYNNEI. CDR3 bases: TGTGCCAGCAGGAAGCGGGAGGGTCACACCGGGGAGCTGTTTTTT. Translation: CASRKREGHTGELFF.

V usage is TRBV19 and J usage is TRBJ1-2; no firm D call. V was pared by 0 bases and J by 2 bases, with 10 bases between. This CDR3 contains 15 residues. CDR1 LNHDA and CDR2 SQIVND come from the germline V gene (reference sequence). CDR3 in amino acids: CASSIEGIGNYGYTF. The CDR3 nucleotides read TGTGCCAGTAGTATAGAAGGAATTGGGAACTATGGCTACACCTTC.

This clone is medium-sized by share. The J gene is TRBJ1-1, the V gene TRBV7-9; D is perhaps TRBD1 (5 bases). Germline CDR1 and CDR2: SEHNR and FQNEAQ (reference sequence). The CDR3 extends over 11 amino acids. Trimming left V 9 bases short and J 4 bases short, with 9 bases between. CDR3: CASQGGTEAFF. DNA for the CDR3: TGTGCCAGTCAGGGTGGCACTGAAGCTTTCTTT.

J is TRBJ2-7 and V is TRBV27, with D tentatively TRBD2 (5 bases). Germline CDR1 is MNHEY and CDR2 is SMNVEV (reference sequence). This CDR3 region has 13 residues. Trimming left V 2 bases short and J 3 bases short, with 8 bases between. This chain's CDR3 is CASSLHGDYEQYF. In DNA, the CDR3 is TGTGCCAGCAGTTTACACGGGGACTACGAGCAGTACTTC.

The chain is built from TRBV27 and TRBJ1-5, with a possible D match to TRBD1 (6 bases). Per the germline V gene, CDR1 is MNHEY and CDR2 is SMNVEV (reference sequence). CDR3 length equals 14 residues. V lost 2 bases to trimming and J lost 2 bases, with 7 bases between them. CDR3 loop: CASSLRQGNQPQHF. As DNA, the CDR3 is TGTGCCAGCAGTTTAAGACAGGGCAATCAGCCCCAGCATTTT.

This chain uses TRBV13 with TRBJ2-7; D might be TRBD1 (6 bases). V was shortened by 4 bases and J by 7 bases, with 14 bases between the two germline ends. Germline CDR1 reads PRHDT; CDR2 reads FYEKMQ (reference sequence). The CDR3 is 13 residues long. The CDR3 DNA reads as TGTGCCAGCAGCTCCTCAGGGGTTGGGGAGCAGTACTTC. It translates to CASSSSGVGEQYF.

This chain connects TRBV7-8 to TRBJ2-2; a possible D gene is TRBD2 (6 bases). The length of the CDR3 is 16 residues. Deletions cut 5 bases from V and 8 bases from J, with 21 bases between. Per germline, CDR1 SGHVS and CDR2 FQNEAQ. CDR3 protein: CASSTGGQGGMGELFF. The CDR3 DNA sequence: TGTGCCAGCAGCACCGGCGGGCAGGGAGGAATGGGGGAGCTGTTTTTT.

The DNA for the CDR3 is TGTGCCAGCAGCTCGTTCGCGGGAGAGCAGGAGACCCAGTACTTC. Translating gives CASSSFAGEQETQYF. The rearrangement links TRBV7-6 to TRBJ2-5, with TRBD2 matching over 7 bases. The V segment lost 4 bases and the J segment 5 bases; nucleotides outside the gene matches: 10. The CDR3 runs 15 residues. Per germline, CDR1 SGHVS and CDR2 FNYEAQ.

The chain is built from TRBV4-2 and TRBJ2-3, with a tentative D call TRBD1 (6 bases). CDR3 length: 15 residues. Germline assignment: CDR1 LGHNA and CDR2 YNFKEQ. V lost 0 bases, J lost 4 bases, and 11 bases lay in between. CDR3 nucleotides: TGTGCCAGCAGCCAAGATAAATCAGGGGCAGATACGCAGTATTTT. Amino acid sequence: CASSQDKSGADTQYF.

CDR3 bases: TGTGCCAGCACATACCAGGGGACCTATGGCTACACCTTC. Amino acids: CASTYQGTYGYTF. The V gene is TRBV19, the J gene TRBJ1-2, with a possible D match to TRBD1 (6 bases). CDR3 length: 13 amino acids. V lost 9 bases and J lost 4, with 15 bases in between. The germline V gene has CDR1 LNHDA and CDR2 SQIVND (reference sequence).

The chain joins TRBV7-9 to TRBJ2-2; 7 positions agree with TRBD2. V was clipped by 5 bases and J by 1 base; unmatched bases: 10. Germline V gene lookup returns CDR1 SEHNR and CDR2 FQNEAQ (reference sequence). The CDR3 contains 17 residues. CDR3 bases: TGTGCCAGCAGCCTCCGGCGGGCTAGCGGGAACACCGGGGAGCTGTTTTTT. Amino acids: CASSLRRASGNTGELFF.

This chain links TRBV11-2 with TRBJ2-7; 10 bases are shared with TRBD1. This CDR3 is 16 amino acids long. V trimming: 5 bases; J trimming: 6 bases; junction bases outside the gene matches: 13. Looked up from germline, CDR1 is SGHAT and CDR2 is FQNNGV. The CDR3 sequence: CASSAYGPGQGTEQYF. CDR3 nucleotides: TGTGCCAGCAGCGCGTACGGTCCGGGACAGGGGACCGAGCAGTACTTC.

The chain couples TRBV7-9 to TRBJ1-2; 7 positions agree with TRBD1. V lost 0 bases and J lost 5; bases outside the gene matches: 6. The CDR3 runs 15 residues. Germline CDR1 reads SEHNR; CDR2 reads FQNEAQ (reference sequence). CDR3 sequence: CASSLAQDRVYGYTF. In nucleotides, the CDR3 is TGTGCCAGCAGCTTAGCGCAAGACAGGGTGTATGGCTACACCTTC.

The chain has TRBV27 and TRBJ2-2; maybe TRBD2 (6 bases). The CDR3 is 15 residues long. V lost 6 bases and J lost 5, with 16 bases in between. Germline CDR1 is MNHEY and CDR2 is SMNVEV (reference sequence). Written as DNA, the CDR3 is TGTGCCAGCAGGGTTATGGCGGCGGGGACCGGGGAGCTGTTTTTT. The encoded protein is CASRVMAAGTGELFF.

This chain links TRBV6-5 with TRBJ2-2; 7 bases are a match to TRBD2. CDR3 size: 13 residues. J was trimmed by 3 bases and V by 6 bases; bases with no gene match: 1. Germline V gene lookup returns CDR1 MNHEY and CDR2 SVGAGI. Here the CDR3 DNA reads TGTGCCAGCAGGACTAGCCACACCGGGGAGCTGTTTTTT. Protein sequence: CASRTSHTGELFF.

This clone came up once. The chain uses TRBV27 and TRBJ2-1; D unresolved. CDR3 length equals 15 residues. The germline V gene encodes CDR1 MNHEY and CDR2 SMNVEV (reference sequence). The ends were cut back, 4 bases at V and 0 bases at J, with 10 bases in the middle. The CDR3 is CASSSSPSSYNEQFF. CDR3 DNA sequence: TGTGCCAGCAGTTCGTCTCCGAGCTCCTACAATGAGCAGTTCTTC.

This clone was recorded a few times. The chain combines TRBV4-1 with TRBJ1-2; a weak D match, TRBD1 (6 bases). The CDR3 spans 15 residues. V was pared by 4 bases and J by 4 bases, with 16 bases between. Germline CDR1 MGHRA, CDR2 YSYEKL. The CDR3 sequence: CASSPGGAPSYGYTF. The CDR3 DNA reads TGCGCCAGCAGCCCTGGGGGGGCCCCTAGCTATGGCTACACCTTC.

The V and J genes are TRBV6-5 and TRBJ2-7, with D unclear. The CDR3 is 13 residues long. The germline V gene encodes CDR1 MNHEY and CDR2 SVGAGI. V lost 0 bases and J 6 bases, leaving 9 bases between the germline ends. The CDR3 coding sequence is TGTGCCAGCAGTTACTCGAGGAATGCCGAGCAGTACGTC. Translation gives CASSYSRNAEQYV.

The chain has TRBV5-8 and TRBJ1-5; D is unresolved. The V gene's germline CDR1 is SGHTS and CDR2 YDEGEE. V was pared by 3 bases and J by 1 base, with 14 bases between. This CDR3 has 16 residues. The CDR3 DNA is TGTGCCAGCAGCTCCGAGGGAGCTACGAGCAATCAGCCCCAGCATTTT. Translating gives CASSSEGATSNQPQHF.

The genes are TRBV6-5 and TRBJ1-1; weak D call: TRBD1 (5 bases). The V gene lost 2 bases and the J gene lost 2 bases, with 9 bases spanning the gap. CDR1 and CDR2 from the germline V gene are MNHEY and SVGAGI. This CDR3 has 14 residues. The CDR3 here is CASSYETANTEAFF. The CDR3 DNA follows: TGTGCCAGCAGTTACGAGACAGCCAACACTGAAGCTTTCTTT.

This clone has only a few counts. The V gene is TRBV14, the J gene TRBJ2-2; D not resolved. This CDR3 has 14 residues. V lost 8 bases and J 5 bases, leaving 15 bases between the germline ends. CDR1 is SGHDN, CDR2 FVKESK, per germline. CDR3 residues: CASRGEVPTGELFF. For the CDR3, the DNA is TGTGCCAGCCGCGGTGAGGTCCCTACCGGGGAGCTGTTTTTT.